Presented here are 21 T cell receptor beta chains from one specimen sequenced in a study of tumor-infiltrating lymphocytes in oesophageal squamous cell carcinoma. TCRdb analysed the PCR reads with MiXCR anew, one entry per CDR3 protein. The table has about 21,000 distinct CDR3 sequences, 39% seen once; the top ten hold approximately 19%. Sequenced input: esophageal tumor tissue. All receptors derive from a male donor with esophageal squamous cell carcinoma.

The chain links TRBV12-3 or TRBV12-4 to TRBJ1-5; D is ambiguous. The CDR3 runs 14 residues. V lost 5 bases, J lost 4 bases, and 12 bases lay in between. As DNA, the CDR3 is TGTGCCAGCAGTCCTATAGCGGGGAATCAGCCCCAGCATTTT. This translates into CASSPIAGNQPQHF.

Judged by abundance, this clonotype is medium-sized. One end of the junction does not line up with germline, which may come from a read error. The CDR3 bases are TGTGCTAGCAGCTCCTACGAGCAGTACTTC. This sequence encodes CASSSYEQYF. The rearrangement joins TRBV7-7 to TRBJ2-7, with D uncertain. The CDR3 is made up of 10 amino acids. Germline CDR1 SSHAT, CDR2 FNYEAQ (reference sequence).

This clonotype appeared many times. The gene calls are TRBV5-4 and TRBJ1-5; D unclear. Germline CDR1 reads SGHNT; CDR2 reads YYREEE (reference sequence). The CDR3 has 13 residues. V lost 0 bases and J lost 2, with 3 bases in between. The DNA for the CDR3 is TGTGCCAGCAGCTTGGACGGCAATCAGCCCCAGCATTTT. Translating gives CASSLDGNQPQHF.

At least ten counts were recorded for this clonotype. A clone one base away is much larger, so this may be a read error. The J gene is TRBJ2-7, the V gene TRBV12-5, with 7 bases aligning to TRBD2. Germline trimming cut 8 bases from V and 7 bases from J; bases unmatched to any gene: 8. Germline-derived CDR1 and CDR2 are LGHNT and FRNRAP. CDR3 length equals 12 residues. CDR3 sequence reads: CASSERGNEQYF. The CDR3 DNA is TGTGCTAGTAGCGAGCGGGGAAATGAGCAGTACTTC.

This clonotype has ten or more counts. The rearrangement joins TRBV5-1 to TRBJ2-7; no clear D. Germline CDR1 is SGHRS and CDR2 is YFSETQ. The CDR3 length is 12 residues. The ends were cut back, 4 bases at V and 4 bases at J, with 9 bases in the middle. CDR3 residues: CASSPDTYEQYF. CDR3 nucleotide sequence: TGCGCCAGCAGCCCTGACACTTACGAGCAGTACTTC. Full variable domain (rest looked up from reference TRBV5-1 and TRBJ2-7): KAGVTQTPRYLIKTRGQQVTLSCSPISGHRSVSWYQQTPGQGLQFLFEYFSETQRNKGNFPGRFSGRQFSNSRSEMNVSTLELGDSALYLCASSPDTYEQYFGPGTRLTVT.

The chain employs TRBV7-3 and TRBJ2-3; 9 nucleotides agree with TRBD1. The length of the CDR3 is 15 residues. Trimming took 5 bases from V and 4 from J; bases not matched to a gene: 7. Per the germline V gene, CDR1 is SGHTA and CDR2 is FQGTGA. CDR3 region: CASSMGQGKPDTQYF. The CDR3 DNA reads TGTGCCAGCAGCATGGGACAGGGAAAACCAGATACGCAGTATTTT.

This clonotype has a count of ten or more. The V and J genes are TRBV7-8 and TRBJ2-1; 7 bases align to TRBD1. This CDR3 has 15 amino acids. The J segment lost 0 bases and the V segment lost 5 bases, leaving 4 bases of the junction unmatched. The V gene's germline CDR1 is SGHVS and CDR2 FQNEAQ. CDR3 residues: CASSQRDSSYNEQFF. The CDR3 nucleotides are TGTGCCAGCAGCCAAAGGGACAGCTCCTACAATGAGCAGTTCTTC. Complete variable domain (other parts from reference TRBV7-8 and TRBJ2-1): GAGVSQSPRYKVAKRGQDVALRCDPISGHVSLFWYQQALGQGPEFLTYFQNEAQLDKSGLPSDRFFAERPEGSVSTLKIQRTQQEDSAVYLCASSQRDSSYNEQFFGPGTRLTVL.

V usage is TRBV6-5 and J usage is TRBJ2-3, with D possibly being TRBD1 or TRBD2 (6 bases each). Near its end, the DNA agrees better with TRBJ2-1, so the J call may be wrong. This CDR3 has 14 amino acids. Germline V CDR1 and CDR2: MNHEY, SVGAGI. The CDR3 DNA sequence: TGTGCCAGCAGTTACTTGAGGAGGGGGGATGAGCAGTTCTTC. Translated, it gives CASSYLRRGDEQFF.

Remarks on this clonotype: It is likely a read error, because the conserved phenylalanine at the end of the CDR3 is missing. The DNA is omitted, as the CDR3 cannot be located on it reliably, and the CDR3 follows TCRdb's listing. The chain uses TRBV7-6 and TRBJ2-3; TRBD1 is the table's D call, not checked against the DNA. The CDR3 has 13 amino acids, counting both end residues. Per germline, CDR1 SGHVS and CDR2 FNYEAQ. The CDR3 is CASRLYNEQFFGA.

This clonotype was observed at least ten times. The chain is built from TRBV12-3 or TRBV12-4 and TRBJ2-7; 8 positions match TRBD1. CDR3 length equals 14 residues. Trimming at V came to 6 bases and at J to 2 bases, leaving 6 bases not matched to a gene. This CDR3 is CASSIGQGPYEQYF. The CDR3 nucleotides read TGTGCCAGCAGCATTGGACAGGGTCCCTACGAGCAGTACTTC.

The rearrangement uses TRBV7-4 and TRBJ2-3; 15 bases map to TRBD2. The V segment lost 5 bases and the J segment 0 bases; nucleotides outside the gene matches: 3. Germline V gene sequence: CDR1 SGHVT, CDR2 SQSDAQ. The CDR3 has 17 residues. CDR3 protein: CASSDGLAGGSTDTQYF. The CDR3 nucleotides are TGTGCCAGCAGCGATGGACTAGCGGGAGGGAGCACAGATACGCAGTATTTT.

Concerning this clonotype itself: The junction departs from germline at one end; a sequencing error may be responsible. This chain joins TRBV7-6 and TRBJ2-5, with TRBD1 matching 9 bases. Looked up from germline, CDR1 is SGHVS and CDR2 is FNYEAQ. The CDR3 runs to 15 residues. The CDR3 sequence: CASSFPGQGYETQYF. The CDR3 bases are TGTGCTAGCAGCTTCCCGGGACAGGGTTACGAGACCCAGTACTTC.

This clonotype was observed at least ten times. The chain is built from TRBV28 and TRBJ1-2; tentative D call: TRBD1 (5 bases). The CDR3 runs 15 residues. In germline, CDR1 is MDHEN, CDR2 SYDVKM. V was cut by 3 bases and J by 1 base, with 12 bases left in between. CDR3 in amino acids: CASSLWQGINYGYTF. The CDR3 coding sequence is TGTGCCAGCAGTTTGTGGCAGGGAATTAACTATGGCTACACCTTC.

The table lists this clonotype with a few counts. At one boundary the junction diverges from the germline segment, which might be a read error. This rearrangement joins TRBV18 to TRBJ2-5; D could derive from TRBD1 or TRBD2 (5 bases each). CDR3 length equals 16 residues. CDR1 and CDR2 (germline): KGHSH, LQKENI. This CDR3 is CASSPPHRGRWSPLHF. DNA of the CDR3: TGTGCCAGCTCACCCCCCCACCGGGGCAGATGGTCACCCCTCCACTTC.

This clonotype was seen at least ten times. This rearrangement joins TRBV5-6 to TRBJ1-2; D is possibly TRBD1 (6 bases). V lost 4 bases and J lost 5, with 15 bases in between. This CDR3 is 14 amino acids long. CDR1 is SGHDT, CDR2 YYEEEE, per germline. The chain's CDR3 is CASSRQQGFYGYTF. The CDR3 region has the DNA TGTGCCAGCAGCCGTCAACAGGGATTTTATGGCTACACCTTC. Full variable domain (missing parts from reference TRBV5-6 and TRBJ1-2): DAGVTQSPTHLIKTRGQQVTLRCSPKSGHDTVSWYQQALGQGPQFIFQYYEEEERQRGNFPDRFSGHQFPNYSSELNVNALLLGDSALYLCASSRQQGFYGYTFGSGTRLTVV.

This clonotype is medium-sized by share. The J gene is TRBJ2-5, the V gene TRBV28; 10 bases map to TRBD1. Germline V CDR1 and CDR2: MDHEN, SYDVKM. With 7 bases clipped from V and 2 bases from J, the junction kept 13 bases outside the gene matches. This CDR3 comprises 17 residues. CDR3 sequence reads: CASITGTGETLQETQYF. Written as DNA, the CDR3 is TGTGCCAGCATTACCGGGACAGGGGAAACCTTGCAAGAGACCCAGTACTTC.

The genes are TRBV11-2 and TRBJ2-4; D unclear. The J call is doubtful: the DNA matches TRBJ2-7 better. This CDR3 spans 18 amino acids. Germline CDR1 is SGHAT and CDR2 is FQNNGV. CDR3 in DNA: TGTGCCAGCAGCTTAGGATATGGGCAAAGGAAGACCTCCTACGAGCAGTACTTC. This translates into CASSLGYGQRKTSYEQYF.

This clonotype was counted once. This chain uses TRBV7-3 with TRBJ2-5, with D hard to call. This CDR3 has 14 residues. Trimming stripped 5 bases from V and 11 bases from J, with 21 bases between. Germline CDR1 is SGHTA and CDR2 is FQGTGA. CDR3 coding DNA: TGTGCCAGCAGCGTAGGTGCTGGCTACAATGAGCAGTACTTC. Amino acid sequence: CASSVGAGYNEQYF.

The CDR3 DNA reads as TGTGCCAGCAGCCTACAGGGGACACTTAACCGGGGGCAGTTCTTC. Translation: CASSLQGTLNRGQFF. The chain employs TRBV7-6 and TRBJ2-5, with TRBD1 identical over 7 bases. The better agreement between TRBJ2-1 and the DNA end casts doubt on the J call. The CDR3 loop spans 15 amino acids. Germline CDR1 and CDR2: SGHVS and FNYEAQ.

On this clonotype itself: One base away lies a much larger clone, so this may be a sequencing read error. V and J are TRBV2 and TRBJ2-4, with 9 bases that match TRBD2. V lost 10 bases, J lost 13 bases, and 17 bases stayed unmatched. The length of the CDR3 is 14 residues. The germline V gene encodes CDR1 SNHLY and CDR2 FYNNEI. CDR3 sequence: CATQGLARLNEQYF. CDR3 DNA: TGTGCCACCCAAGGACTAGCGAGGCTAAATGAGCAGTACTTC.

This clonotype was observed many times. This chain joins TRBV2 and TRBJ2-1; 12 nucleotides agree with TRBD2. The CDR3 length is 15 residues. CDR1 is SNHLY and CDR2 is FYNNEI in the germline V gene. V dropped 5 bases and J dropped 6; count of bases not matched to a gene: 5. This CDR3 reads CASSFLAGGVNEQFF. DNA for the CDR3: TGTGCCAGCAGTTTCCTAGCGGGAGGGGTCAATGAGCAGTTCTTC. The whole variable domain, filled in from reference TRBV2 and TRBJ2-1, reads EPEVTQTPSHQVTQMGQEVILRCVPISNHLYFYWYRQILGQKVEFLVSFYNNEISEKSEIFDDQFSVERPDGSNFTLKIRSTKLEDSAMYFCASSFLAGGVNEQFFGPGTRLTVL.